A single sample is the source of the 29 T cell receptor beta chains below, sequenced in a study of vaccination and CD4 T cells after COVID-19. Treatment denoted: roughly ten-day PBMC culture with coronavirus spike peptide pools or control peptides (ViraFEST assay). Oncomine TCR Beta short-read sequencing was applied to DNA from cultured CD4+ T cells. One entry per CDR3 protein, called by TCRdb with MiXCR from the PCR reads. The sample consists of more than 15,000 distinct CDR3 sequences, around 52% of them appearing once. These receptors have no identified antigens. The sample consisted of CD4+ T cells from blood, cultured in vitro. These receptors all stem from a human donor who had recovered from COVID-19.

This clonotype was seen a handful of times. The chain joins TRBV12-3 or TRBV12-4 to TRBJ1-5, with 7 bases that match TRBD1. The CDR3 loop spans 17 amino acids. The junction had 12 bases not matched to a gene; V was cut back by 7 bases and J by 0 bases. This chain's CDR3 is CASTSGTALYSNQPQHF. The DNA for the CDR3 is TGTGCCAGCACTTCCGGGACAGCCCTTTATAGCAATCAGCCCCAGCATTTT.

This chain links TRBV30 with TRBJ1-2, with 8 nucleotides matching TRBD1. The length of the CDR3 is 22 residues. The V gene end was trimmed by 2 bases and the J gene end by 11 bases; junction bases not matched to a gene: 37. Germline loops: CDR1 GTSNPN, CDR2 SVGIG (reference sequence). The CDR3 protein is CAWSRPGGRLSGTGPTHGGYTF. The CDR3 DNA reads as TGTGCCTGGAGTAGGCCAGGGGGCCGTCTCTCAGGAACCGGACCTACCCACGGTGGTTACACCTTC.

This clonotype was picked up a small number of times. The V call is TRBV11-2, the J call TRBJ2-7; tentatively, D is TRBD2 (6 bases). CDR3 length: 13 amino acids. Trimming took 8 bases from V and 2 from J, leaving 13 bases between them. Germline V CDR1 and CDR2: SGHAT, FQNNGV. This chain's CDR3 is CASSRDSPYEQYF. CDR3 DNA sequence: TGTGCCAGCTCCCGGGACTCCCCCTACGAGCAGTACTTC.

This chain links TRBV5-4 with TRBJ2-7, with TRBD2 matching over 9 bases. This CDR3 has 16 residues. The ends lost 3 bases at V and 2 bases at J; junction bases unmatched: 9. Germline CDR1 is SGHNT and CDR2 is YYREEE (reference sequence). The CDR3 region is CASSSPQAGGAYEQYF. The CDR3 DNA sequence: TGTGCCAGCAGCTCTCCACAAGCGGGGGGCGCCTACGAGCAGTACTTC.

This clonotype was seen more than once but under ten times. This chain uses TRBV7-2 with TRBJ1-5; D perhaps matches TRBD1 (5 bases). This CDR3 comprises 13 residues. V gave up 4 bases and J gave up 6 bases, with 10 bases separating them. Germline-derived CDR1 and CDR2 are SGHTA and FQGNSA. The DNA of the CDR3 is TGTGCCAGCAGCTCTGGGGGTCGTCAGCCCCAGCATTTT. Protein product: CASSSGGRQPQHF.

The chain carries TRBV5-1 and TRBJ1-2, with a tentative D call TRBD1 (6 bases). The CDR3 is made up of 16 amino acids. Per the germline V gene, CDR1 is SGHRS and CDR2 is YFSETQ. The V gene lost 4 bases and the J gene lost 2 bases, with 18 bases spanning the gap. The CDR3 spells CASSPAGGQVNYGYTF. In DNA, the CDR3 is TGCGCCAGCAGCCCGGCGGGGGGGCAGGTCAACTATGGCTACACCTTC.

This clonotype was seen a few times. This rearrangement joins TRBV21-1 to TRBJ2-3; TRBD2 was called by the table and not checked on the DNA. TRBV21-1 corresponds to a pseudogene. The CDR3 spans 15 residues. The CDR3: CATSPRARFTDTQYF. CDR3 nucleotides: TGTGCCACCTCCCCAAGGGCCCGATTCACAGATACGCAGTATTTT.

This clonotype was picked up a small number of times. The chain employs TRBV24-1 and TRBJ1-2; no reliable D call. Germline V CDR1 and CDR2: KGHDR, SFDVKD. V lost 4 bases and J 3 bases, leaving 8 bases between the germline ends. There are 13 residues in the CDR3. The CDR3 spells CATSDRDYYGYTF. For the CDR3, the DNA is TGTGCCACCAGTGACCGTGACTACTATGGCTACACCTTC.

This rearrangement joins TRBV20-1 to TRBJ1-5, with D unresolved. Germline V lookup: CDR1 DFQATT, CDR2 SNEGSKA (reference sequence). Trimming left V 3 bases short and J 2 bases short, with 11 bases between. This CDR3 comprises 14 residues. The CDR3 DNA sequence: TGCAGTGCTAGTAACCGGGTTGGCAATCAGCCCCAGCATTTT. This gives the protein CSASNRVGNQPQHF.

This rearrangement joins TRBV11-2 to TRBJ2-2; 7 nucleotides match TRBD1. This CDR3 is 14 amino acids long. Germline assignment: CDR1 SGHAT and CDR2 FQNNGV. With 3 bases clipped from V and 4 bases from J, the junction kept 2 bases outside the gene matches. DNA of the CDR3: TGTGCCAGCAGCTTCGACAGGGCCACCGGGGAGCTGTTTTTT. This codes for CASSFDRATGELFF. The whole variable domain, remainder taken from reference TRBV11-2 and TRBJ2-2, is EAGVAQSPRYKIIEKRQSVAFWCNPISGHATLYWYQQILGQGPKLLIQFQNNGVVDDSQLPKDRFSAERLKGVDSTLKIQPAKLEDSAVYLCASSFDRATGELFFGEGSRLTVL.

The V call is TRBV19, the J call TRBJ1-1, with 8 bases that match TRBD1. Per germline, CDR1 LNHDA and CDR2 SQIVND (reference sequence). The CDR3 has 15 residues. V trimming: 6 bases; J trimming: 2 bases; junction bases outside the gene matches: 8. CDR3 amino acids: CASRLIQGDNTEAFF. CDR3 nucleotide sequence: TGTGCCAGTAGGCTGATACAGGGGGATAACACTGAAGCTTTCTTT.

This clonotype showed up just a few times. This chain joins TRBV28 and TRBJ2-1, with TRBD2 matching 7 bases. The CDR3 consists of 16 residues. V dropped 8 bases and J dropped 4; count of bases not matched to a gene: 14. The germline V gene has CDR1 MDHEN and CDR2 SYDVKM. Here the CDR3 DNA reads TGTGCCAGCCCCCCACCGGGACGGGAGGAGTACAATGAGCAGTTCTTC. It specifies CASPPPGREEYNEQFF.

This clonotype was counted between two and nine times. J is TRBJ1-5 and V is TRBV7-9; D ambiguous. The CDR3 is made up of 13 amino acids. Germline-derived CDR1 and CDR2 are SEHNR and FQNEAQ (reference sequence). The germline V and J ends were trimmed by 1 base and 4 bases, with 5 bases remaining between them. CDR3 bases: TGTGCCAGCAGCTTAGGGCGGAATCAGCCCCAGCATTTT. Amino acids: CASSLGRNQPQHF.

In DNA form, the CDR3 reads TGTGCCAGCAGTCCCGGGACTAGCGGTTTCAATGAGCAGTTCTTC. This translates into CASSPGTSGFNEQFF. The chain uses TRBV6-2 or TRBV6-3 and TRBJ2-1; 11 nucleotides match TRBD2. The V and J ends lost 5 bases and 6 bases, in that order; junction bases with no gene match: 6. Germline lookup yields CDR1 MNHEY and CDR2 SVGEGT. This CDR3 contains 15 residues.

This sequence joins TRBV7-2 and TRBJ2-1, with D tentatively TRBD1 (6 bases). The CDR3 totals 13 residues. Trimming removed 5 bases at V and 7 bases at J, with 12 bases between. CDR1 and CDR2 (germline): SGHTA, FQGNSA. Written as DNA, the CDR3 is TGTGCCAGCAGCGAAAACAGGGTAAATGAGCAGTTCTTC. Amino acids: CASSENRVNEQFF.

This clonotype was detected a few times. The chain combines TRBV20-1 with TRBJ2-2; 11 positions agree with TRBD1. The ends lost 3 bases at V and 7 bases at J; junction bases unmatched: 4. The CDR3 runs to 14 residues. Germline lookup yields CDR1 DFQATT and CDR2 SNEGSKA (reference sequence). Here the CDR3 reads CSASRDRGIGELFF. CDR3 nucleotide sequence: TGCAGTGCTAGCCGGGACAGGGGGATCGGGGAGCTGTTTTTT.

The chain is built from TRBV19 and TRBJ2-7; maybe TRBD2 (5 bases). The CDR3 is 12 residues long. The germline V and J ends were trimmed by 3 bases and 9 bases, with 12 bases remaining between them. In germline, CDR1 is LNHDA, CDR2 SQIVND (reference sequence). The DNA of the CDR3 is TGTGCCAGTAGTATGGGAGCTTCTGGGCAGTACTTC. The encoded protein is CASSMGASGQYF.

The chain combines TRBV19 with TRBJ1-5; D uncertain. The CDR3 runs 15 residues. V dropped 1 base and J dropped 9 bases, with 16 bases sitting between them. CDR1 LNHDA and CDR2 SQIVND come from the germline V gene (reference sequence). CDR3 sequence: CASSIVLVLPRPQHF. The CDR3 region has the DNA TGTGCCAGTAGTATAGTCCTGGTACTGCCCCGGCCCCAGCATTTT.

This rearrangement joins TRBV24-1 to TRBJ2-5; 7 nucleotides match TRBD2. Germline V CDR1 and CDR2: KGHDR, SFDVKD. The length of the CDR3 is 15 residues. The J segment lost 6 bases and the V segment lost 2 bases, leaving 8 bases of the junction unmatched. CDR3 nucleotides: TGTGCCACCAGTGATTGGACTAGTGGGAGACAGACCCAGTACTTC. It specifies CATSDWTSGRQTQYF.

V is TRBV5-1 and J is TRBJ2-2; TRBD1 agrees at 7 bases. This CDR3 spans 15 amino acids. The germline V gene encodes CDR1 SGHRS and CDR2 YFSETQ. After removal of 5 bases from V and 1 base from J, the junction contained 5 bases not matched to a gene. The CDR3 coding sequence is TGCGCCAGCAGTCCCGACAGGGAGAACACCGGGGAGCTGTTTTTT. Translation gives CASSPDRENTGELFF. Full variable domain (missing parts from reference TRBV5-1 and TRBJ2-2): KAGVTQTPRYLIKTRGQQVTLSCSPISGHRSVSWYQQTPGQGLQFLFEYFSETQRNKGNFPGRFSGRQFSNSRSEMNVSTLELGDSALYLCASSPDRENTGELFFGEGSRLTVL.

In its sample, this clonotype was seen once. The rearrangement joins TRBV18 to TRBJ1-5; no clear D. Germline loops: CDR1 KGHSH, CDR2 LQKENI. Trimming pared 0 bases from V and 7 bases from J, leaving 19 bases between. This CDR3 is built from 17 residues. The CDR3 here is CASSPPSPLGDGQPQHF. CDR3 coding DNA: TGTGCCAGCTCACCACCGAGCCCCCTAGGTGATGGCCAGCCCCAGCATTTT. Using reference TRBV18 and TRBJ1-5 for the parts outside the CDR3, the full variable domain is NAGVMQNPRHLVRRRGQEARLRCSPMKGHSHVYWYRQLPEEGLKFMVYLQKENIIDESGMPKERFSAEFPKEGPSILRIQQVVRGDSAAYFCASSPPSPLGDGQPQHFGDGTRLSIL.

This clonotype appeared a few times. The chain joins TRBV6-5 to TRBJ1-5; D remains ambiguous. The CDR3 runs to 15 residues. V lost 3 bases, J lost 4 bases, and 13 bases lay in between. Per germline, CDR1 MNHEY and CDR2 SVGAGI. CDR3 sequence reads: CASSYLGNANQPQHF. In DNA form, the CDR3 reads TGTGCCAGCAGTTATTTAGGGAATGCTAATCAGCCCCAGCATTTT.

This chain joins TRBV28 and TRBJ2-3; 10 bases line up with TRBD1. V lost 8 bases, J lost 6 bases, and 8 bases stayed unmatched. Germline values: CDR1 MDHEN, CDR2 SYDVKM. The CDR3 is 14 residues long. The CDR3 DNA reads TGTGCCAGCCTGACAGGGGGCAAAGTGGATACGCAGTATTTT. Protein product: CASLTGGKVDTQYF.

This clonotype was counted between two and nine times. This chain links TRBV20-1 with TRBJ1-6; perhaps TRBD1 as D (5 bases). The length of the CDR3 is 12 residues. CDR1 DFQATT and CDR2 SNEGSKA come from the germline V gene (reference sequence). The V end was cut by 1 base, the J end by 16 bases, with 14 bases between. The DNA for the CDR3 is TGCAGTGCTAGAGGGGATCGGGGACCTCTCCACTTT. Its translation is CSARGDRGPLHF.

The chain has TRBV28 and TRBJ1-5; TRBD1 matches 7 bases. The length of the CDR3 is 13 residues. CDR1 is MDHEN, CDR2 SYDVKM, per germline. Losses at the gene ends were 2 bases for V and 14 bases for J; bases not matched to a gene: 9. The CDR3 DNA sequence: TGTGCCAGCAGTTTAAGTCTAGGGGGCGTTGAGCATTTT. This translates into CASSLSLGGVEHF.

This sequence joins TRBV19 and TRBJ1-1; D gene unclear. The CDR3 runs 14 residues. CDR1 LNHDA and CDR2 SQIVND come from the germline V gene (reference sequence). V lost 0 bases and J lost 0, with 5 bases in between. As DNA, the CDR3 is TGTGCCAGTAGTATAGATGGCTTGAACACTGAAGCTTTCTTT. Encoded protein: CASSIDGLNTEAFF.

This clonotype appeared a few times. The V gene is TRBV2, the J gene TRBJ1-6; D is uncertain. The CDR3 covers 14 residues. Per germline, CDR1 SNHLY and CDR2 FYNNEI. Deletions cut 4 bases from V and 9 bases from J, with 13 bases between. CDR3 sequence (DNA): TGTGCCAGCAGTGTGGGATCCTTGGGTTCACCCCTCCACTTT. It encodes CASSVGSLGSPLHF.

The chain couples TRBV5-4 to TRBJ1-5; no clear D. V was trimmed by 4 bases and J by 7 bases, leaving 12 bases between them. From germline, CDR1 is SGHNT and CDR2 YYREEE (reference sequence). The length of the CDR3 is 13 residues. DNA for the CDR3: TGTGCCAGCAGCGTGAAAGGTCGGCAGCCCCAGCATTTT. This translates into CASSVKGRQPQHF.

This clonotype was seen more than once but under ten times. This chain uses TRBV20-1 with TRBJ2-5; 7 positions match TRBD2. The ends lost 3 bases at V and 5 bases at J; junction bases unmatched: 21. Germline V gene lookup returns CDR1 DFQATT and CDR2 SNEGSKA (reference sequence). The CDR3 extends over 18 amino acids. The CDR3 protein is CSARTGLSVHIGRETQYF. The CDR3 DNA sequence: TGCAGTGCTAGGACGGGACTATCCGTCCACATTGGGAGGGAGACCCAGTACTTC.